The clone carrying this TCR beta chain has just one count. Seattle's cohort entered during active infection and was followed longitudinally. There are 16 residues in the CDR3. The V gene end was trimmed by 5 bases and the J gene end by 5 bases; junction bases not matched to a gene: 12. Germline loops: CDR1 LNHDA, CDR2 SQIVND (reference sequence). This sample stems from a study of blood T cell repertoires in COVID-19. Overall study context: The origin of the acute and convalescent COVID-19 samples was the United States, Italy and Spain. T cells, B-cell-depleted T cells, or PBMCs supplied cDNA or gDNA.

How the authors handled the data: By means of reference gene primer amplification, nucleated cell counts were estimated. The assay was immunoSEQ multiplex PCR, and TCRdb's table has in-frame clones only and misses some. The V and J calls and clone size are taken from that table; D and trimming were inferred from the DNA. This sample has 150,000 to 200,000 clones, with approximately 91% found just once. The genes are TRBV19 and TRBJ1-5, with 7 nucleotides matching TRBD1. The TCR originated in a man aged 18 to 30 with COVID-19, enrolled during active disease. Sequencing was performed on peripheral blood. The CDR3 spells CASSGAGTGVYQPQHF. The CDR3 nucleotides read TGTGCCAGTAGTGGAGCCGGTACAGGGGTCTATCAGCCCCAGCATTTT.